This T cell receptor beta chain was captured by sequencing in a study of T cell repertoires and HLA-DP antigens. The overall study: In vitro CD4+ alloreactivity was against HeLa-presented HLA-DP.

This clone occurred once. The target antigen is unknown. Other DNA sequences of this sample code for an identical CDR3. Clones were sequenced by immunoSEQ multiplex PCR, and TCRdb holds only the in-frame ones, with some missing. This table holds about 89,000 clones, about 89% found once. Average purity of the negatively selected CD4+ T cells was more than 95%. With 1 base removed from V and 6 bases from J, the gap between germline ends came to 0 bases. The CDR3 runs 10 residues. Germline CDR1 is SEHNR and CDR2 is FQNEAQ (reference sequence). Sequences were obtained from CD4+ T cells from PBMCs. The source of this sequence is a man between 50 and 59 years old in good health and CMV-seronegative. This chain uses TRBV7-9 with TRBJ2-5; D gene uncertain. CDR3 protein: CASSLETQYF. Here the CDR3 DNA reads TGTGCCAGCAGCTTAGAGACCCAGTACTTC.